This passage covers 29 T cell receptor beta chains from one sample sequenced in a study of T cell responses to AZD1222 COVID-19 vaccine. Method: immunoSEQ multiplex PCR; TCRdb's copy keeps in-frame clones and lacks some. The data show 100,000 to 120,000 clones, roughly 92% seen once. The input for sequencing was peripheral blood, taken on day 0 of AZD1222 vaccination. Every receptor here comes from an adult in good health.

The chain joins TRBV7-6 to TRBJ2-3; 7 bases map to TRBD2. CDR1 is SGHVS, CDR2 FNYEAQ, per germline. This CDR3 spans 16 amino acids. J was trimmed by 0 bases and V by 5 bases; bases with no gene match: 8. CDR3 DNA sequence: TGTGCCAGCAGCAATCCAGCGGGGCCTAGCACAGATACGCAGTATTTT. It codes for CASSNPAGPSTDTQYF.

The rearrangement joins TRBV14 to TRBJ1-4, with TRBD1 matching 10 bases. Germline lookup yields CDR1 SGHDN and CDR2 FVKESK. CDR3 length equals 15 residues. The V gene end was trimmed by 3 bases and the J gene end by 8 bases; junction bases not matched to a gene: 6. CDR3 amino acids: CASSQGQGSVEKLFF. CDR3 bases: TGTGCCAGCAGCCAGGGACAGGGGTCGGTGGAAAAACTGTTTTTT.

The chain links TRBV3-1 (or the pseudogene TRBV3-2) to TRBJ1-1, with TRBD1 identical over 10 bases. Germline-derived CDR1 and CDR2 are LGHDT and YNNKEL (reference sequence). Germline trimming cut 6 bases from V and 8 bases from J; bases unmatched to any gene: 12. The CDR3 loop spans 15 amino acids. DNA for the CDR3: TGTGCCAGCAGAGCAAAAGGGACAGGGGATGGGGAAGCTTTCTTT. The encoded protein is CASRAKGTGDGEAFF.

This clone was seen once. The chain has TRBV30 and TRBJ1-5; maybe TRBD1 (5 bases). Trimming removed 5 bases from V and 1 base from J, with 15 bases in between. The V gene's germline CDR1 is GTSNPN and CDR2 SVGIG (reference sequence). The CDR3 consists of 15 residues. This CDR3 is CAWGGSRGSNQPQHF. The CDR3 DNA reads TGTGCCTGGGGGGGAAGTAGAGGGAGCAATCAGCCCCAGCATTTT.

The chain joins TRBV12-3 or TRBV12-4 to TRBJ1-3; D gene uncertain. The CDR3 spans 12 residues. Trimming shortened V by 6 bases and J by 3 bases, and 6 bases separated the two germline ends. The CDR3 loop reads CASRLSGNTIYF. CDR3 nucleotides: TGTGCCAGCAGGCTCAGTGGAAACACCATATATTTT.

The V and J genes are TRBV28 and TRBJ1-1; D ambiguous. The V end was cut by 5 bases, the J end by 1 base, with 17 bases between. Germline V gene data show CDR1 as MDHEN and CDR2 as SYDVKM. The CDR3 sequence is 16 residues long. The chain's CDR3 is CASSHKRAKWNTEAFF. CDR3 coding DNA: TGTGCCAGCAGTCACAAGAGGGCCAAATGGAACACTGAAGCTTTCTTT.

The V and J genes are TRBV2 and TRBJ1-1; 8 positions agree with TRBD1. Germline V gives CDR1 SNHLY, CDR2 FYNNEI. The CDR3 contains 15 residues. V dropped 6 bases and J dropped 6; count of bases not matched to a gene: 12. The CDR3 nucleotides read TGTGCCAGCAGAACATTGCAGGGGGCTAGGTCTGAAGCTTTCTTT. It codes for CASRTLQGARSEAFF.

As DNA, the CDR3 is TGTGCCAGCAGTTACCAGGGGTCTGGAAACACCATATATTTT. Translation gives CASSYQGSGNTIYF. The chain uses TRBV6-6 and TRBJ1-3, with D perhaps TRBD1 (6 bases). Germline CDR1 reads MNHNY; CDR2 reads SVGAGI (reference sequence). Trimming pared 2 bases from V and 1 base from J, leaving 6 bases between. CDR3 length: 14 residues.

The chain is built from TRBV28 and TRBJ1-6; TRBD1 matches 8 bases. Per the germline V gene, CDR1 is MDHEN and CDR2 is SYDVKM. The CDR3 extends over 16 amino acids. Losses at the gene ends were 4 bases for V and 5 bases for J; bases not matched to a gene: 7. The CDR3 spells CASSSPRQGNNSPLHF. The CDR3 DNA reads as TGTGCCAGCAGTTCCCCCCGACAGGGGAATAATTCACCCCTCCACTTT.

The rearrangement links TRBV5-4 to TRBJ2-3; 7 bases match TRBD1. The CDR3 extends over 17 amino acids. V was clipped by 0 bases and J by 0 bases; unmatched bases: 7. Germline values: CDR1 SGHNT, CDR2 YYREEE (reference sequence). CDR3 protein: CASSLGGPGQSTDTQYF. CDR3 coding DNA: TGTGCCAGCAGCTTGGGGGGCCCGGGACAGAGCACAGATACGCAGTATTTT.

This chain links TRBV6-5 with TRBJ1-2, with D unresolved. The germline V and J ends were trimmed by 7 bases and 4 bases, with 10 bases remaining between them. There are 12 residues in the CDR3. Germline CDR1 MNHEY, CDR2 SVGAGI. CDR3 in amino acids: CASMPSAYGYTF. DNA for the CDR3: TGTGCCAGCATGCCATCGGCCTATGGCTACACCTTC.

The chain combines TRBV15 with TRBJ2-3, with 7 positions matching TRBD1. V was pared by 1 base and J by 3 bases, with 7 bases of the junction left unmatched. Germline-derived CDR1 and CDR2 are LNHNV and YYDKDF (reference sequence). The CDR3 contains 16 residues. DNA for the CDR3: TGTGCCACCAGCAGAGGCCTAGGGGGCGAGACAGATACGCAGTATTTT. The encoded protein is CATSRGLGGETDTQYF.

Only a few counts were recorded for this clone. The CDR3: CASRETVSSNYGYTF. CDR3 sequence (DNA): TGTGCCAGCAGGGAAACCGTATCTTCTAACTATGGCTACACCTTC. The J gene is TRBJ1-2, the V gene TRBV2, with D unresolved. V lost 6 bases and J 0 bases, leaving 14 bases between the germline ends. This CDR3 has 15 amino acids. Germline V CDR1 and CDR2: SNHLY, FYNNEI.

In its sample, this clone was seen once. V is TRBV5-1 and J is TRBJ1-1; 8 bases line up with TRBD1. The CDR3 has 15 amino acids. Germline V gene data show CDR1 as SGHRS and CDR2 as YFSETQ. The ends lost 0 bases at V and 1 base at J; junction bases unmatched: 2. The chain's CDR3 is CASSLGQGTNTEAFF. Written as DNA, the CDR3 is TGCGCCAGCAGCTTGGGACAGGGGACGAACACTGAAGCTTTCTTT.

Details on this clone: The same CDR3 also results from other DNA sequences found in this sample. The rearrangement links TRBV28 to TRBJ2-7, with a weak D call TRBD2 (5 bases). The V and J ends lost 4 bases and 4 bases respectively, with 5 bases between them. This CDR3 is built from 11 residues. Looked up from germline, CDR1 is MDHEN and CDR2 is SYDVKM. As DNA, the CDR3 is TGTGCCAGCAGTTCGGGGTACGAGCAGTACTTC. Protein product: CASSSGYEQYF.

The chain couples TRBV30 to TRBJ1-1; tentative D call: TRBD1 (5 bases). The CDR3 sequence is 13 residues long. Germline CDR1 GTSNPN, CDR2 SVGIG (reference sequence). Trimming took off 1 base at V and 5 bases at J, with 11 bases between the two ends. The CDR3 loop is CAWSDTGGTEAFF. Written as DNA, the CDR3 is TGTGCCTGGAGTGATACCGGGGGGACTGAAGCTTTCTTT.

This rearrangement joins TRBV5-6 to TRBJ1-1; D is unresolved. Germline V gives CDR1 SGHDT, CDR2 YYEEEE. The CDR3 is made up of 15 amino acids. V gave up 2 bases and J gave up 1 base, with 12 bases separating them. CDR3: CASSFRIGKNTEAFF. As DNA, the CDR3 is TGTGCCAGCAGCTTTCGTATAGGGAAGAACACTGAAGCTTTCTTT.

The chain employs TRBV6-2 or TRBV6-3 and TRBJ1-1; D is unclear. This CDR3 is built from 14 residues. V lost 2 bases and J 5 bases, leaving 12 bases between the germline ends. CDR1 is MNHEY and CDR2 is SVGEGT in the germline V gene. Here the CDR3 reads CASSYEGRGTEAFF. The CDR3 coding sequence is TGTGCCAGCAGTTACGAAGGGCGCGGGACTGAAGCTTTCTTT.

The chain couples TRBV20-1 to TRBJ1-5; perhaps TRBD1 as D (6 bases). This CDR3 region has 16 residues. Trimming left V 3 bases short and J 1 base short, with 16 bases between. Germline V lookup: CDR1 DFQATT, CDR2 SNEGSKA (reference sequence). The CDR3: CSASRQGRISNQPQHF. For the CDR3, the DNA is TGCAGTGCTAGTAGGCAGGGGAGGATAAGCAATCAGCCCCAGCATTTT.

This clone is a singleton in its sample. J is TRBJ1-1 and V is TRBV6-5; the D gene is possibly TRBD1 (5 bases). This CDR3 has 14 amino acids. From germline, CDR1 is MNHEY and CDR2 SVGAGI. Trimming shortened V by 6 bases and J by 0 bases, and 11 bases separated the two germline ends. This CDR3 reads CASRKGTLNTEAFF. The CDR3 DNA sequence: TGTGCCAGCAGGAAAGGGACGTTGAACACTGAAGCTTTCTTT.

This clone was seen once. The chain links TRBV27 to TRBJ2-2, with D tentatively TRBD1 (6 bases). This CDR3 has 15 amino acids. Germline V gives CDR1 MNHEY, CDR2 SMNVEV (reference sequence). V gave up 6 bases and J gave up 0 bases, with 11 bases separating them. This CDR3 reads CASRTGAPNTGELFF. In nucleotides, the CDR3 is TGTGCCAGCAGGACAGGAGCCCCGAACACCGGGGAGCTGTTTTTT.

V and J are TRBV6-4 and TRBJ2-3, with TRBD2 matching over 7 bases. The junction had 5 bases not matched to a gene; V was cut back by 4 bases and J by 4 bases. CDR1 is MRHNA and CDR2 is SNTAGT in the germline V gene. CDR3 length equals 14 residues. CDR3 region: CASSASGPADTQYF. The CDR3 DNA sequence: TGTGCCAGCAGTGCTAGCGGTCCCGCAGATACGCAGTATTTT.

In its sample, this clone was seen once. The chain is built from TRBV19 and TRBJ1-2; D call uncertain. The V gene lost 0 bases and the J gene lost 6 bases, with 14 bases spanning the gap. This CDR3 comprises 15 residues. Germline V lookup: CDR1 LNHDA, CDR2 SQIVND (reference sequence). CDR3 nucleotides: TGTGCCAGTAGTATAGATCGACAAAGCGGCCATGGCTACACCTTC. Protein: CASSIDRQSGHGYTF.

This chain connects TRBV18 to TRBJ1-5; D is possibly TRBD1 (5 bases). CDR1 is KGHSH and CDR2 is LQKENI in the germline V gene. V was shortened by 0 bases and J by 0 bases, with 9 bases between the two germline ends. The CDR3 loop spans 16 amino acids. The CDR3 region has the DNA TGTGCCAGCTCACCACCGGGGGGGTATAGCAATCAGCCCCAGCATTTT. It codes for CASSPPGGYSNQPQHF.

CDR3 sequence: CASSHRDRLNTEAFF. The CDR3 DNA reads as TGTGCCAGCAGCCACCGGGACAGATTGAACACTGAAGCTTTCTTT. The chain combines TRBV3-1 (or the pseudogene TRBV3-2) with TRBJ1-1; TRBD1 matches at 7 bases. The germline CDR1 and CDR2 sequences are LGHDT and YNNKEL (reference sequence). The CDR3 runs 15 residues. After removal of 3 bases from V and 0 bases from J, the junction contained 4 bases not matched to a gene.

This sequence joins TRBV3-1 (or the pseudogene TRBV3-2) and TRBJ1-2; no clear D gene. There are 16 residues in the CDR3. V was shortened by 0 bases and J by 4 bases, with 15 bases between the two germline ends. Germline-derived CDR1 and CDR2 are LGHDT and YNNKEL (reference sequence). CDR3 sequence (DNA): TGTGCCAGCAGCCAAGAAATGGGCAGCCGAACCTATGGCTACACCTTC. Translation: CASSQEMGSRTYGYTF.

The chain employs TRBV28 and TRBJ1-5, with 9 bases matching TRBD1. This CDR3 has 19 amino acids. Germline CDR1 reads MDHEN; CDR2 reads SYDVKM. V lost 4 bases to trimming and J lost 1 base; unmatched junction nucleotides: 14. The CDR3 region has the DNA TGTGCCAGCAGTTCAGGGACAGGGAAAAGAATGTGGAGCAATCAGCCCCAGCATTTT. Amino acid sequence: CASSSGTGKRMWSNQPQHF.

The genes are TRBV10-3 and TRBJ2-7; D may be TRBD1 or TRBD2 (5 bases each). Looked up from germline, CDR1 is ENHRY and CDR2 is SYGVKD. The CDR3 length is 15 residues. The ends were cut back, 3 bases at V and 3 bases at J, with 15 bases in the middle. The CDR3 DNA reads as TGTGCCATCAGTGACCCCGGGACGGTTAACTACGAGCAGTACTTC. It translates to CAISDPGTVNYEQYF.

The rearrangement joins TRBV6-5 to TRBJ2-7; 8 bases line up with TRBD1. Trimming at V came to 2 bases and at J to 6 bases, leaving 12 bases not matched to a gene. The CDR3 runs 16 residues. Germline lookup yields CDR1 MNHEY and CDR2 SVGAGI. CDR3 sequence: CASSYPTGQGGFEQYF. For the CDR3, the DNA is TGTGCCAGCAGTTACCCCACCGGACAGGGTGGATTCGAGCAGTACTTC.